The next 2 T cell receptor beta chains were all read from a single sample in a study of blood T cell repertoires in COVID-19 (dated by TCRdb to the early 2020s). The library was obtained by the immunoSEQ multiplex PCR assay. TCRdb carries this immuneACCESS record with in-frame sequences only. Its versions omit some clonotypes, under half of them owing to an unresolved V gene in the studies checked, with the rest unexplained. The sample includes more than 250,000 clones, with roughly 88% observed a single time. The top ten clonotypes cover 1.6% of the sample. The sample was peripheral blood. The receptor source for this set is a woman aged 25 to 39 with COVID-19, enrolled during active disease.

This rearrangement joins TRBV29-1 to TRBJ2-5; TRBD2 might be the D (5 bases). V lost 2 bases and J lost 0, with 10 bases in between. The CDR3 totals 14 residues. CDR1 is SQVTM and CDR2 is ANQGSEA in the germline V gene. The CDR3 spells CSVESGEYQETQYF. As DNA, the CDR3 is TGCAGCGTTGAAAGCGGAGAGTACCAAGAGACCCAGTACTTC.

The chain employs TRBV19 and TRBJ1-6; D possibly corresponds to TRBD1 (5 bases). The CDR3 covers 16 residues. Germline CDR1 and CDR2: LNHDA and SQIVND (reference sequence). Deletions cut 5 bases from V and 3 bases from J, with 14 bases between. The CDR3 here is CASSPGREYYNSPLHF. CDR3 in DNA: TGTGCCAGTAGTCCAGGGAGGGAATACTATAATTCACCCCTCCACTTT.